This T cell receptor beta chain was sequenced for a study of blood T cell repertoires in COVID-19. For the study at large: From the United States, Italy and Spain came samples of acute and convalescent COVID-19.

This clone was detected once. Per the germline V gene, CDR1 is SGHAT and CDR2 is FQDESV (reference sequence). Trimming removed 2 bases at V and 2 bases at J, with 10 bases between. The CDR3 is 15 amino acids. Produced via immunoSEQ multiplex PCR; TCRdb's table is partial and in-frame only. This repertoire shows under 250,000 clones, about 91% found once; its top ten account for over 1.2%. The receptor's source is a man older than 75 with acute or convalescent COVID-19. J is TRBJ2-1 and V is TRBV11-1; D is possibly TRBD2 (5 bases). The sample comprised peripheral blood. DNA of the CDR3: TGTGCCAGCAGCTTAAATAGCGTAGCCTACAATGAGCAGTTCTTC. Protein product: CASSLNSVAYNEQFF.